Listed below are T cell receptor beta chains from one sample, sequenced in a study of blood T cell repertoires in COVID-19. Sequenced by immunoSEQ multiplex PCR; TCRdb stores in-frame clones only, minus some. Of 200,000 to 250,000 clones in the sample, about 82% were seen once. Material: peripheral blood. The origin of the receptors is a man aged 80 or over with acute or convalescent COVID-19. Both conserved end residues are part of each CDR3. Fields, in order: CDR3 DNA, CDR3 protein, clone size, V gene, J gene, D gene. A D gene is named only where the DNA matches it firmly. Clone size is shown for a subset of rows, as once, few, many or a class of expanded clone.

CDR3 DNA: TGTGCCAGCAGTTTATGGAGGTCTAGCGGGAGTGATGACATTCAGTACTTC; CDR3 protein: CASSLWRSSGSDDIQYF; clone size: NA; V gene: TRBV28; J gene: TRBJ2-4; D gene: TRBD2
CDR3 DNA: TGTGCCAGCAGCTTAACTACGACAGGGCTTGGTGAGCAGTTCTTC; CDR3 protein: CASSLTTTGLGEQFF; clone size: NA; V gene: TRBV7-3; J gene: TRBJ2-1; D gene: TRBD1
CDR3 DNA: TGTGCCAGCAGTGGCAGGGGCCCAATAAACTATGGCTACACCTTC; CDR3 protein: CASSGRGPINYGYTF; clone size: NA; V gene: TRBV28; J gene: TRBJ1-2; D gene: NA
CDR3 DNA: TGTGCCAGCAGCTTGGAGGCGGGAAGGGGGCTCGCTGAAGCTTTCTTT; CDR3 protein: CASSLEAGRGLAEAFF; clone size: few; V gene: TRBV5-4; J gene: TRBJ1-1; D gene: TRBD1
CDR3 DNA: TGCAGCGTTGAAGAAGTAGGGGACGAGCAGTACTTC; CDR3 protein: CSVEEVGDEQYF; clone size: NA; V gene: TRBV29-1; J gene: TRBJ2-7; D gene: NA
CDR3 DNA: TGTGCCAGCAGCGAGACGGGACTAACAGATACGCAGTATTTT; CDR3 protein: CASSETGLTDTQYF; clone size: NA; V gene: TRBV7-2; J gene: TRBJ2-3; D gene: TRBD2
CDR3 DNA: TGTGCCAGCAGTTCGGCGGGGGGGATCAAAGATACGCAGTATTTT; CDR3 protein: CASSSAGGIKDTQYF; clone size: NA; V gene: TRBV28; J gene: TRBJ2-3; D gene: TRBD2
CDR3 DNA: TGCGCCAGCAGCTTGGGGAGGGTCACTGAAGCTTTCTTT; CDR3 protein: CASSLGRVTEAFF; clone size: few; V gene: TRBV5-1; J gene: TRBJ1-1; D gene: NA
CDR3 DNA: TGTGCCAGCCTAGATACGCAGTATTTT; CDR3 protein: CASLDTQYF; clone size: NA; V gene: TRBV21-1; J gene: TRBJ2-3; D gene: NA
CDR3 DNA: TGTGCCAGCAAACGCGGCGCAGGGGTCCCCCAAAAACTGTTTTTT; CDR3 protein: CASKRGAGVPQKLFF; clone size: NA; V gene: TRBV6-5; J gene: TRBJ1-4; D gene: NA
CDR3 DNA: TGTGCCAGCAGAATACAGGGGGCTAGCACAGATACGCAGTATTTT; CDR3 protein: CASRIQGASTDTQYF; clone size: NA; V gene: TRBV2; J gene: TRBJ2-3; D gene: TRBD1
CDR3 DNA: TGTGCCAGCAGACTAGACGGACAGGGAAACTCCTACGAGCAGTACTTC; CDR3 protein: CASRLDGQGNSYEQYF; clone size: NA; V gene: TRBV27; J gene: TRBJ2-7; D gene: TRBD1
CDR3 DNA: TGTGCCAGCAGCCAAGTGACAGGGACTAATGAAAAACTGTTTTTT; CDR3 protein: CASSQVTGTNEKLFF; clone size: few; V gene: TRBV4-2; J gene: TRBJ1-4; D gene: TRBD1
CDR3 DNA: TGTGCCAGCAGCCTCGAACCTCCGACAGGGCGCGGCTACACCTTC; CDR3 protein: CASSLEPPTGRGYTF; clone size: NA; V gene: TRBV3-1/TRBV3-2; J gene: TRBJ1-2; D gene: TRBD1
CDR3 DNA: TGTGCCGCCCGGGACAGCGTCGCCATTCAGTACTTC; CDR3 protein: CAARDSVAIQYF; clone size: NA; V gene: TRBV6-5; J gene: TRBJ2-4; D gene: TRBD1
CDR3 DNA: TGTGCCAGCAGCTTACTCGCAGGGGGCCCTGATATCTCTGGAAACACCATATATTTT; CDR3 protein: CASSLLAGGPDISGNTIYF; clone size: NA; V gene: TRBV7-6; J gene: TRBJ1-3; D gene: TRBD1
CDR3 DNA: TGTGCCAGCAAAGACACGGTGTACTCCTACGAGCAGTACTTC; CDR3 protein: CASKDTVYSYEQYF; clone size: NA; V gene: TRBV2; J gene: TRBJ2-7; D gene: NA
CDR3 DNA: TGCGCCAGCAGCCAAGATCGGTGGGGGGGCACTGAAGCTTTCTTT; CDR3 protein: CASSQDRWGGTEAFF; clone size: NA; V gene: TRBV4-1; J gene: TRBJ1-1; D gene: NA
CDR3 DNA: TGTGCCAGCAGTGACGGGACTAGCGGGAGAATCGGTGAGACCCAGTACTTC; CDR3 protein: CASSDGTSGRIGETQYF; clone size: NA; V gene: TRBV6-1; J gene: TRBJ2-5; D gene: TRBD2
CDR3 DNA: TGTGCCAGCAGTTACTCGAGAGAAGTGGGCAAACTGTTTTTT; CDR3 protein: CASSYSREVGKLFF; clone size: NA; V gene: TRBV6-5; J gene: TRBJ1-4; D gene: NA
CDR3 DNA: TGCGCCAGCAGCCCCGTCAGGACAGGTGATGGCTACACCTTC; CDR3 protein: CASSPVRTGDGYTF; clone size: NA; V gene: TRBV5-1; J gene: TRBJ1-2; D gene: TRBD1
CDR3 DNA: TGTGCCAGCAGTCCTTCCAACACTGAAGCTTTCTTT; CDR3 protein: CASSPSNTEAFF; clone size: NA; V gene: TRBV12-3/TRBV12-4; J gene: TRBJ1-1; D gene: NA
CDR3 DNA: TGCAGCGTTGAAGCGGGGGACAGGGCGGGGGAGACCCAGTACTTC; CDR3 protein: CSVEAGDRAGETQYF; clone size: NA; V gene: TRBV29-1; J gene: TRBJ2-5; D gene: TRBD1
CDR3 DNA: TGTGCCAGCAGTTTGGGGGGCTCCTACGAGCAGTACTTC; CDR3 protein: CASSLGGSYEQYF; clone size: NA; V gene: TRBV12-3/TRBV12-4; J gene: TRBJ2-7; D gene: NA
CDR3 DNA: TGCGCCAGCAGCTCGGCGGGGGGGAGTAGCGGGAGCTCCTACGAGCAGTACTTC; CDR3 protein: CASSSAGGSSGSSYEQYF; clone size: NA; V gene: TRBV5-1; J gene: TRBJ2-7; D gene: TRBD2
CDR3 DNA: TGTGCCAGCAGCTTCCTTACTAGCGGGAGGGGAGAGACCCAGTACTTC; CDR3 protein: CASSFLTSGRGETQYF; clone size: once; V gene: TRBV5-6; J gene: TRBJ2-5; D gene: TRBD2
CDR3 DNA: TGTGCCAGCAGCGGACTAGGGATCTACGAGCAGTACTTC; CDR3 protein: CASSGLGIYEQYF; clone size: NA; V gene: TRBV12-3/TRBV12-4; J gene: TRBJ2-7; D gene: TRBD2
CDR3 DNA: TGTGCCAGCAGCCCCCGGGGGGCTAGCACAGATACGCAGTATTTT; CDR3 protein: CASSPRGASTDTQYF; clone size: NA; V gene: TRBV14; J gene: TRBJ2-3; D gene: NA